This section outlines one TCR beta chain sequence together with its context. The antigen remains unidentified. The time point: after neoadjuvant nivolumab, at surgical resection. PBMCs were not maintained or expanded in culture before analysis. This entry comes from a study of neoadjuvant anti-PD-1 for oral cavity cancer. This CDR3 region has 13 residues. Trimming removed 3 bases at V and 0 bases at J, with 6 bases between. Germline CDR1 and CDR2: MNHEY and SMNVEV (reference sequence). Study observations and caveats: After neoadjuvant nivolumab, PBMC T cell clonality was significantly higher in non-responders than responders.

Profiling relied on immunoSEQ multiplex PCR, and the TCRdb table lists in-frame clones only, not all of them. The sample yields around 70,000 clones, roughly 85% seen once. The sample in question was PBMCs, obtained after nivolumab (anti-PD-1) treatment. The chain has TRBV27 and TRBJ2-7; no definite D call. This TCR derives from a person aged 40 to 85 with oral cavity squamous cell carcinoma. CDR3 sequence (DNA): TGTGCCAGCAGTTTGGGCAACTCCTACGAGCAGTACTTC. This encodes CASSLGNSYEQYF.